This TCR beta chain originates from a study of cytomegalovirus exposure and HLA in healthy donors. PCR amplification relied on 60 Vbeta primers (plus 13 Jbeta primers). The assay was immunoSEQ multiplex PCR, and TCRdb's table has in-frame clones only and misses some. The data contain more than 110,000 clones, about 70% of them singletons. The TCR originated in a woman aged 60 to 75 in good health and CMV-seropositive. The sample taken for sequencing was PBMCs.

The CDR3 sequence: CASSVDREEQYF. For the CDR3, the DNA is TGTGCCAGCAGCGTCGACAGGGAGGAGCAGTACTTC. The rearrangement links TRBV5-4 to TRBJ2-5; perhaps TRBD1 as D (7 bases). The CDR3 totals 12 residues. Germline CDR1 reads SGHNT; CDR2 reads YYREEE (reference sequence). V lost 4 bases and J 11 bases, leaving 15 bases between the germline ends.